This T cell receptor (beta chain) was captured by sequencing in a study of PD-1 blockade in classical Hodgkin lymphoma. Study-level results: TCR diversity at baseline was reported to be reduced in newly diagnosed patients relative to healthy donors. Sources of repertoire differences remain undefined, possibly disease activity or prior therapy.

A remark on this clone: Its antigen is not known.

This table comes from immunoSEQ multiplex PCR, and its TCRdb copy is limited to in-frame clones, with some not included. The table shows more than 4,500 clones, with 85% to 90% occurring only once. V lost 5 bases, J lost 4 bases, and 7 bases stayed unmatched. The germline V gene has CDR1 SEHNR and CDR2 FQNEAQ (reference sequence). CDR3 length: 18 residues. The sample's time point: newly diagnosed, previously untreated cHL patient sample. The study isolated CD8+ T cells from thawed PBMCs by magnetic negative selection. PBMCs from patients with newly diagnosed, untreated classical Hodgkin lymphoma served as a comparison group for the relapsed/refractory trial patients.

The V gene is TRBV7-9, the J gene TRBJ2-2, with 16 bases matching TRBD2. The clonotype was recovered from a human donor with classical Hodgkin lymphoma. Material: CD8+ T cells from blood. DNA for the CDR3: TGTGCCAGCAGCCCCGGGACTAGCGGGAGGGACTTCACCGGGGAGCTGTTTTTT. Residues: CASSPGTSGRDFTGELFF.